The clone carrying this TCR beta chain was seen just once. Clones were read by immunoSEQ multiplex PCR, and TCRdb kept only the in-frame ones, dropping some. Seen here are under 55,000 clones, roughly 78% observed once, and the top ten hold under 30%. The data belong to a study of blood T cell repertoires in COVID-19. Germline CDR1 reads SGHNT; CDR2 reads YYREEE (reference sequence). V was cut by 1 base and J by 5 bases, with 15 bases left in between. The CDR3 extends over 15 amino acids. The rearrangement links TRBV5-4 to TRBJ1-2, with D perhaps matching TRBD1 (6 bases). Sequenced sample: peripheral blood. The sequence was collected from a man between 65 and 80 years old with acute or convalescent COVID-19. The CDR3 bases are TGTGCCAGCAGCTTGACCGGACAGATAGGGTATGGCTACACCTTC. Translation gives CASSLTGQIGYGYTF.